This T cell receptor beta chain derives from a study of blood T cell repertoires in COVID-19. Study context: The samples span acute and convalescent COVID-19 from the United States, Italy and Spain. T cells, B-cell-depleted T cells, or PBMCs provided the cDNA or gDNA that served as material.

Per the authors' pipeline: Amplifying reference gene primers gave estimates of nucleated cell counts. The assay was immunoSEQ multiplex PCR, and TCRdb's table has in-frame clones only and misses some. The DNA was the basis for D and trimming; V, J and clone size are from that table. Here the sample spans about 170,000 clones, 90% to 95% being singletons. Germline V CDR1 and CDR2: SGHAT, FQNNGV. CDR3 length: 14 amino acids. V lost 5 bases and J 5 bases, leaving 15 bases between the germline ends. This clone was found once. The rearrangement links TRBV11-2 to TRBJ1-2; D remains unclear. This receptor was taken from a woman aged 50 to 60 with acute or convalescent COVID-19. Source material: peripheral blood. The CDR3 here is CASSPSGTGYGYTF. The CDR3 DNA reads TGTGCCAGCAGCCCCTCGGGAACGGGGTATGGCTACACCTTC.